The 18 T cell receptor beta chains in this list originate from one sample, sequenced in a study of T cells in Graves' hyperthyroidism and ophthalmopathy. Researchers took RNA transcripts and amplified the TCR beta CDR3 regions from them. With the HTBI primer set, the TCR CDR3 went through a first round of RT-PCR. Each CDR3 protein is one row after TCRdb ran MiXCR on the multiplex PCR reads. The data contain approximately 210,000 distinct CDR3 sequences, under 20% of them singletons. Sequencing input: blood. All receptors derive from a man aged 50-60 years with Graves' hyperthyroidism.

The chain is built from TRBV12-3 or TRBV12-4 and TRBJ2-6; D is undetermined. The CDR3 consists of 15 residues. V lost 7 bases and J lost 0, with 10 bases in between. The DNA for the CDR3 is TGTGCCAGCACCTCTCAGGTCTCTGGGGCCAACGTCCTGACTTTC. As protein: CASTSQVSGANVLTF.

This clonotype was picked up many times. CDR3 residues: CASSLGTSGSEFF. The CDR3, as DNA: TGTGCCAGCAGCCTCGGGACTAGCGGGAGTGAGTTCTTC. The genes are TRBV3-1 and TRBJ2-1; 14 positions match TRBD2. The germline V gene encodes CDR1 LGHDT and CDR2 YNNKEL (reference sequence). V was pared by 4 bases and J by 14 bases, with 4 bases of the junction left unmatched. This CDR3 is 13 amino acids long.

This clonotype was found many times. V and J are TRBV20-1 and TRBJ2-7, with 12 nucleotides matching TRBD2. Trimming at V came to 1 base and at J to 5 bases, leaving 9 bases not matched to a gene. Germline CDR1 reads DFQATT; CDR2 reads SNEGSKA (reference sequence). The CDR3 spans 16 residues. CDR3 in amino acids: CSARGPSGRAIDEQYF. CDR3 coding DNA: TGCAGTGCTAGAGGTCCTAGCGGGAGGGCCATAGACGAGCAGTACTTC.

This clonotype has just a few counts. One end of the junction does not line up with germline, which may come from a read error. For the CDR3, the DNA is TGTGCCAGCAGCCAAACCAGCCTAACGACTAGCACGGATACGCAGTATTTT. As protein: CASSQTSLTTSTDTQYF. The chain couples TRBV4-2 to TRBJ2-3; TRBD2 aligns across 7 bases. Looked up from germline, CDR1 is LGHNA and CDR2 is YNFKEQ. This CDR3 spans 17 amino acids.

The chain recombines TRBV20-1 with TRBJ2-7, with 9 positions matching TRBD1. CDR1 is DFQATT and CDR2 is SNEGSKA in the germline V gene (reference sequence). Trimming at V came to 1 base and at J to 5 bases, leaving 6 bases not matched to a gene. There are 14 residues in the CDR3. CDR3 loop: CSARVLQGADEQYF. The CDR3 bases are TGCAGTGCTAGAGTATTACAGGGGGCCGACGAGCAGTACTTC.

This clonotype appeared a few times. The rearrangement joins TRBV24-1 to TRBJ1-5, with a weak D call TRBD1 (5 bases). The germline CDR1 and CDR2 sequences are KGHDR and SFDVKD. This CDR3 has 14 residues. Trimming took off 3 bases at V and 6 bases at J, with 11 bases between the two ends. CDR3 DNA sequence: TGTGCCACCAGTGATCGGGGGTCACCTCAGCCCCAGCATTTT. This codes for CATSDRGSPQPQHF.

CDR3 amino acids: CASSTTDRINQPQHF. The CDR3 DNA reads TGTGCCAGCAGCACAACTGACAGGATCAATCAGCCCCAGCATTTT. The gene calls are TRBV7-9 and TRBJ1-5, with D maybe TRBD1 (6 bases). CDR1 is SEHNR and CDR2 is FQNEAQ in the germline V gene (reference sequence). This CDR3 comprises 15 residues. The ends were cut back, 5 bases at V and 3 bases at J, with 14 bases in the middle.

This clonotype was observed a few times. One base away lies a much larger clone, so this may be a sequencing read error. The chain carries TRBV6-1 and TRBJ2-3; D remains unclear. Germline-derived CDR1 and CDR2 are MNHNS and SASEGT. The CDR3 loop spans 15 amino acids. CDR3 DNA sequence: TGTGCCAGCAGTGAAGTAGAGTGGCCCACAGATACGCAGTGTTTT. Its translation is CASSEVEWPTDTQCF.

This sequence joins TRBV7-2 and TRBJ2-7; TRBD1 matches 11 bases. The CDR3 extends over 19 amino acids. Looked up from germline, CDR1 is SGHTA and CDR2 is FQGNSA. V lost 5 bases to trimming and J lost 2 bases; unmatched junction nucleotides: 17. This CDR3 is CASSRSGTGGPKTPYEQYF. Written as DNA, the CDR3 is TGTGCCAGCAGCCGATCCGGGACAGGGGGTCCGAAAACCCCCTACGAGCAGTACTTC.

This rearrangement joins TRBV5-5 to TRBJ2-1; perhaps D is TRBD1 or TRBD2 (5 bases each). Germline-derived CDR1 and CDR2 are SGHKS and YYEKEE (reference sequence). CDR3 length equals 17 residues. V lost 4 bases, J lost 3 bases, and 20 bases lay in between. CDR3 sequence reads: CASSPSGGNGGYNEQFF. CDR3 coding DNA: TGTGCCAGCAGCCCCTCCGGTGGGAATGGGGGCTACAATGAGCAGTTCTTC.

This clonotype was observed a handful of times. CDR3 region: CASSLRLAGLDTQYF. The CDR3 region has the DNA TGCGCCAGCAGCCTCAGACTAGCGGGATTAGATACGCAGTATTTT. The rearrangement joins TRBV4-1 to TRBJ2-3; 11 bases are a match to TRBD2. Germline loops: CDR1 MGHRA, CDR2 YSYEKL. V shed 4 bases and J 5 bases; nucleotides not matched to a gene: 5. The CDR3 runs to 15 residues.

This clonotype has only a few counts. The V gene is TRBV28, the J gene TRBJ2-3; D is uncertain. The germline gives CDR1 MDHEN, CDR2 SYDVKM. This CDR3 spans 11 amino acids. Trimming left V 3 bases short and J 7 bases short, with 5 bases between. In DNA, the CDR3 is TGTGCCAGCAGTTTCGCTTATACGCAGTATTTT. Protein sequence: CASSFAYTQYF.

The CDR3 nucleotides are TGTGCCAGCGCTACCATTGGAAACACCATATATTTT. It yields the protein CASATIGNTIYF. This rearrangement joins TRBV12-3 or TRBV12-4 to TRBJ1-3; D not resolved. This CDR3 has 12 amino acids. Trimming left V 8 bases short and J 3 bases short, with 8 bases between.

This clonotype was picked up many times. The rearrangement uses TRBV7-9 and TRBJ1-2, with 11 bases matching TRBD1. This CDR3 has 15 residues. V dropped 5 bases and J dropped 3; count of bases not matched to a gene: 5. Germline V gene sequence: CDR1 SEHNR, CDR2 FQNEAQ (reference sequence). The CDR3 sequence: CASSPRTGGDYGYTF. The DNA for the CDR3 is TGTGCCAGCAGCCCACGGACAGGGGGCGACTATGGCTACACCTTC.

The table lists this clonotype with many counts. The CDR3 DNA follows: TGTGCCAGCAGCCCGGAGACAGGGGAAAGCTCCTACGAGCAGTACTTC. It translates to CASSPETGESSYEQYF. The chain couples TRBV11-2 to TRBJ2-7; 8 nucleotides line up with TRBD1. The V and J ends lost 5 bases and 0 bases, in that order; junction bases with no gene match: 9. CDR3 size: 16 residues. From germline, CDR1 is SGHAT and CDR2 FQNNGV.

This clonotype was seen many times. This CDR3 is CASSARLADNEQFF. The CDR3 DNA reads TGTGCCAGCAGTGCCCGACTGGCCGACAATGAGCAGTTCTTC. The chain employs TRBV6-1 and TRBJ2-1, with no clear D. The germline V gene encodes CDR1 MNHNS and CDR2 SASEGT. Trimming took off 4 bases at V and 5 bases at J, with 12 bases between the two ends. This CDR3 contains 14 residues.

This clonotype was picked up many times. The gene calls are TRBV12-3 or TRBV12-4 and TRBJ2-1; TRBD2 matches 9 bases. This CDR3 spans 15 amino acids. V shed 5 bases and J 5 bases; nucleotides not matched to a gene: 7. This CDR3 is CASSLGLAYNNEQFF. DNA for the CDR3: TGTGCCAGCAGTCTCGGACTAGCGTATAACAATGAGCAGTTCTTC.

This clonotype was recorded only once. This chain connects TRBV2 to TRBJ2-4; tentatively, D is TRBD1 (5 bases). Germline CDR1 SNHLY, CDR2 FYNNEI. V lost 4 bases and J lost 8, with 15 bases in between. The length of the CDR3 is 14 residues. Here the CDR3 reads CASSVGRDQHIQYF. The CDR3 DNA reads TGTGCCAGCAGTGTCGGCAGGGATCAGCACATTCAGTACTTC.